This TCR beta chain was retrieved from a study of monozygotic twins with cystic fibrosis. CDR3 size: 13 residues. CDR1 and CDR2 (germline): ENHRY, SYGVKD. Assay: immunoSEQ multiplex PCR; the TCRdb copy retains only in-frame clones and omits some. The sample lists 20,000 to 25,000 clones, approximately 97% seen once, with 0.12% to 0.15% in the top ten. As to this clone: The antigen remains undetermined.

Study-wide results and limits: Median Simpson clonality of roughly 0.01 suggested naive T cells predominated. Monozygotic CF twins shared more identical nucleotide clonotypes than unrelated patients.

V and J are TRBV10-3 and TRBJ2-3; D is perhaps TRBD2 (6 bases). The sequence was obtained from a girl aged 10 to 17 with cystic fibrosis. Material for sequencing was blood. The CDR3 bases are TGTCTCCTTGGAGGGATAAACACAGATACGCAGTATTTT. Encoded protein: CLLGGINTDTQYF.